The 6 T cell receptor beta chains below were found in one sample sequenced in a study of blood T cell repertoires in COVID-19. TCRdb's table, derived via immunoSEQ multiplex PCR, lists solely in-frame clones and lacks some. The data contain 170,000 or so clones, approximately 87% of them singletons. The specimen sequenced was peripheral blood. All receptors derive from a woman between 18 and 29 years old who had recovered from COVID-19.

This chain links TRBV28 with TRBJ1-2, with 9 bases identical to TRBD1. The CDR3 extends over 14 amino acids. The V gene end was trimmed by 6 bases and the J gene end by 6 bases; junction bases not matched to a gene: 8. Germline V gene sequence: CDR1 MDHEN, CDR2 SYDVKM. CDR3 loop: CASSTFDRGDGYTF. CDR3 DNA: TGTGCCAGCAGCACCTTTGACAGGGGGGATGGCTACACCTTC.

This chain joins TRBV18 and TRBJ1-2, with D maybe TRBD1 (6 bases). The CDR3 sequence is 15 residues long. V dropped 7 bases and J dropped 3 bases, with 18 bases sitting between them. Germline CDR1 KGHSH, CDR2 LQKENI. CDR3 nucleotide sequence: TGTGCCAGCTGCCTGAGGACAGAGTGTGACTATGGCTACACCTTC. This sequence encodes CASCLRTECDYGYTF.

The J gene is TRBJ2-4, the V gene TRBV7-9; TRBD2 matches 8 bases. The CDR3 runs 15 residues. Germline V gene data show CDR1 as SEHNR and CDR2 as FQNEAQ (reference sequence). V lost 1 base, J lost 7 bases, and 6 bases stayed unmatched. CDR3 in DNA: TGTGCCAGCAGCTTAGGGGTAGCGGGGTACAACATTCAGTACTTC. It yields the protein CASSLGVAGYNIQYF.

This chain links TRBV25-1 with TRBJ1-2; the match to TRBD1 covers 7 bases. Germline CDR1 reads MGHDK; CDR2 reads SYGVNS. This CDR3 spans 15 amino acids. V dropped 3 bases and J dropped 4; count of bases not matched to a gene: 8. CDR3 nucleotides: TGTGCCAGCAGTGACCCCACAGGGGAACTCTATGGCTACACCTTC. It is translated as CASSDPTGELYGYTF.

The V call is TRBV11-2, the J call TRBJ1-2; D might be TRBD1 (6 bases). Germline CDR1 is SGHAT and CDR2 is FQNNGV. V lost 5 bases and J 3 bases, leaving 13 bases between the germline ends. This CDR3 region has 14 residues. CDR3 in DNA: TGTGCCAGCAGCCATGGGGGGGCGGACTATGGCTACACCTTC. Translated, it gives CASSHGGADYGYTF.

This sequence joins TRBV7-2 and TRBJ2-5; 10 positions agree with TRBD2. V shed 4 bases and J 5 bases; nucleotides not matched to a gene: 7. The germline V gene has CDR1 SGHTA and CDR2 FQGNSA. This CDR3 region has 15 residues. The CDR3 protein is CASSYSGRGGETQYF. The CDR3 DNA sequence: TGTGCCAGCAGCTACAGCGGGAGGGGAGGGGAGACCCAGTACTTC.